Presented here are 8 T cell receptor beta chains from one specimen sequenced in a study of blood T cell repertoires in COVID-19. The data were produced by immunoSEQ multiplex PCR, yet TCRdb's version contains in-frame clones alone and is incomplete. The repertoire holds about 380,000 clones, with roughly 80% as singletons. Material for sequencing was peripheral blood. Receptors originate from a human donor with acute or convalescent COVID-19. The donor label of this sample is uncertain.

This rearrangement joins TRBV7-9 to TRBJ2-5; tentatively, D is TRBD1 (5 bases). V lost 4 bases to trimming and J lost 7 bases, with 13 bases between them. The CDR3 contains 13 residues. CDR1 and CDR2 from the germline V gene are SEHNR and FQNEAQ (reference sequence). CDR3 amino acids: CASSSQGWGTQYF. DNA of the CDR3: TGTGCCAGCAGCTCCCAGGGTTGGGGGACCCAGTACTTC.

This chain's CDR3 is CASSQGRAGNEKLFF. Here the CDR3 DNA reads TGTGCCAGCAGCCAAGGGAGGGCCGGTAATGAAAAACTGTTTTTT. The chain carries TRBV3-1 (or the pseudogene TRBV3-2) and TRBJ1-4, with unresolved D. The CDR3 has 15 amino acids. Deletions cut 1 base from V and 4 bases from J, with 10 bases between. CDR1 is LGHDT, CDR2 YNNKEL, per germline (reference sequence).

The chain recombines TRBV5-4 with TRBJ1-6; D is perhaps TRBD1 (5 bases). The germline V and J ends were trimmed by 3 bases and 2 bases, with 12 bases remaining between them. In germline, CDR1 is SGHNT, CDR2 YYREEE (reference sequence). The CDR3 runs to 16 residues. CDR3 loop: CASSSEGTAYNSPLHF. The DNA of the CDR3 is TGTGCCAGCAGCTCGGAGGGGACGGCCTATAATTCACCCCTCCACTTT.

The chain couples TRBV11-2 to TRBJ2-7; 8 bases are shared with TRBD2. Trimming cost V 5 bases and J 5 bases; bases outside gene matches: 5. This CDR3 spans 13 amino acids. Germline loops: CDR1 SGHAT, CDR2 FQNNGV. The CDR3 DNA reads TGTGCCAGCAGCAAAGCGGGGGTCGACGAGCAGTACTTC. Translated: CASSKAGVDEQYF.

This clone was seen just once. V is TRBV27 and J is TRBJ1-5, with a tentative D call TRBD1 (6 bases). The CDR3 spans 16 residues. Germline lookup yields CDR1 MNHEY and CDR2 SMNVEV (reference sequence). V was shortened by 5 bases and J by 5 bases, with 19 bases between the two germline ends. The DNA for the CDR3 is TGTGCCAGCAGTACCCTCTGGGGGGGGCGCGATCAGCCCCAGCATTTT. Its protein product is CASSTLWGGRDQPQHF.

The V gene is TRBV18, the J gene TRBJ1-5; the match to TRBD1 covers 7 bases. Trimming at V came to 5 bases and at J to 8 bases, leaving 9 bases not matched to a gene. Germline lookup yields CDR1 KGHSH and CDR2 LQKENI. The CDR3 spans 14 residues. The CDR3 loop reads CASSWRQGVEPQHF. The CDR3 nucleotides are TGTGCCAGCTCATGGAGACAGGGAGTGGAGCCCCAGCATTTT.

The genes are TRBV5-1 and TRBJ2-7, with 7 bases matching TRBD2. This CDR3 comprises 14 residues. The V segment lost 7 bases and the J segment 0 bases; nucleotides outside the gene matches: 7. Germline-derived CDR1 and CDR2 are SGHRS and YFSETQ. The CDR3: CASGSGLSSYEQYF. The CDR3 DNA follows: TGCGCCAGCGGTAGCGGGTTAAGCTCCTACGAGCAGTACTTC.

This clone appeared once. This chain links TRBV5-1 with TRBJ1-2; the D gene is possibly TRBD1 (6 bases). V lost 0 bases and J lost 8, with 11 bases in between. The V gene's germline CDR1 is SGHRS and CDR2 YFSETQ. CDR3 length equals 13 residues. The CDR3, as DNA: TGCGCCAGCAGCTTGGGGGGGCCAGAGGGCTACACCTTC. Its protein product is CASSLGGPEGYTF.